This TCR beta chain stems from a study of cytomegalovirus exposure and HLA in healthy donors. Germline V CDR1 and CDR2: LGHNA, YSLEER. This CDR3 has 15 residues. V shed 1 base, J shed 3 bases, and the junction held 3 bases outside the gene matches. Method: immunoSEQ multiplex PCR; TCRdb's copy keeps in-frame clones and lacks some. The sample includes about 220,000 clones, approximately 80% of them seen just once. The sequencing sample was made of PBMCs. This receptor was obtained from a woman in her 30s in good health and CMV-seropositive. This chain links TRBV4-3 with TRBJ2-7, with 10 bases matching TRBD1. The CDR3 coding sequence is TGCGCCAGCAGCCAAGCAGGGACAGGGGTCTACGAGCAGTACTTC. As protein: CASSQAGTGVYEQYF.